Following are 25 T cell receptor beta chains from one sample sequenced in a study of cytomegalovirus exposure and HLA in healthy donors. PCR used 60 Vbeta primers and 13 Jbeta primers. Sequencing was performed with immunoSEQ multiplex PCR; in TCRdb, only in-frame clones are kept and a portion is missing. The sample records about 150,000 clones, more than 75% being singletons. Sequencing used PBMCs. Receptors originate from a man between 25 and 39 years old in good health and CMV-seronegative.

This chain joins TRBV18 and TRBJ2-7, with D tentatively TRBD2 (6 bases). The CDR3 runs to 14 residues. Trimming left V 3 bases short and J 3 bases short, with 12 bases between. The V gene's germline CDR1 is KGHSH and CDR2 LQKENI. Here the CDR3 DNA reads TGTGCCAGCTCACCGGCTAGCGATAGCTACGAGCAGTACTTC. Translated, it gives CASSPASDSYEQYF.

The chain is built from TRBV30 and TRBJ2-1; a weak D match, TRBD2 (5 bases). Germline CDR1 and CDR2: GTSNPN and SVGIG (reference sequence). The CDR3 loop spans 12 amino acids. V lost 0 bases and J lost 13, with 13 bases in between. The CDR3 bases are TGTGCCTGGAGTGTAGTAGCGATTTCACAGTTCTTC. Amino acid sequence: CAWSVVAISQFF.

This chain joins TRBV28 and TRBJ2-3; TRBD1 matches 8 bases. The CDR3 loop spans 16 amino acids. Trimming cost V 4 bases and J 2 bases; bases outside gene matches: 8. From germline, CDR1 is MDHEN and CDR2 SYDVKM. This CDR3 is CASSSYPDRDTDTQYF. The CDR3 DNA follows: TGTGCCAGCAGTTCGTACCCGGACAGGGACACAGATACGCAGTATTTT.

This chain connects TRBV7-2 to TRBJ2-7; D gene ambiguous. The CDR3 covers 12 residues. Trimming took off 2 bases at V and 4 bases at J, with 6 bases between the two ends. Germline CDR1 SGHTA, CDR2 FQGNSA. Here the CDR3 DNA reads TGTGCCAGCAGCTTACCAGATTACGAGCAGTACTTC. This sequence encodes CASSLPDYEQYF.

The genes are TRBV5-8 and TRBJ2-7; D gene ambiguous. Germline lookup yields CDR1 SGHTS and CDR2 YDEGEE. Trimming removed 2 bases at V and 1 base at J, with 7 bases between. The CDR3 runs 13 residues. The CDR3 protein is CASSFGGSYEQYF. The CDR3 DNA follows: TGTGCCAGCAGCTTTGGCGGATCCTACGAGCAGTACTTC.

The chain has TRBV19 and TRBJ1-1; tentative D call: TRBD1 (5 bases). Germline V gene sequence: CDR1 LNHDA, CDR2 SQIVND (reference sequence). Trimming shortened V by 7 bases and J by 8 bases, and 11 bases separated the two germline ends. The CDR3 is 11 residues long. As DNA, the CDR3 is TGTGCCAGTACGACAGAACGAGAAGCTTTCTTT. It yields the protein CASTTEREAFF.

The chain combines TRBV2 with TRBJ1-6; D unclear. Germline CDR1 is SNHLY and CDR2 is FYNNEI. Trimming took off 1 base at V and 10 bases at J, with 11 bases between the two ends. There are 14 residues in the CDR3. CDR3 amino acids: CASSEGTSGSPLHF. CDR3 bases: TGTGCCAGCAGTGAAGGCACGTCGGGATCACCCCTCCACTTT. Full variable domain (remainder filled in from reference TRBV2 and TRBJ1-6): EPEVTQTPSHQVTQMGQEVILRCVPISNHLYFYWYRQILGQKVEFLVSFYNNEISEKSEIFDDQFSVERPDGSNFTLKIRSTKLEDSAMYFCASSEGTSGSPLHFGNGTRLTVT.

V gene TRBV18 combines with J gene TRBJ1-1; D is uncertain. Trimming pared 3 bases from V and 1 base from J, leaving 15 bases between. The germline V gene encodes CDR1 KGHSH and CDR2 LQKENI. The CDR3 covers 16 residues. CDR3 sequence (DNA): TGTGCCAGCTCACCCCGGACGGGATTTGGGAACACTGAAGCTTTCTTT. Residues: CASSPRTGFGNTEAFF.

The count of this clone is one. The chain carries TRBV6-5 and TRBJ2-7, with TRBD2 identical over 13 bases. This CDR3 has 15 amino acids. The germline V gene encodes CDR1 MNHEY and CDR2 SVGAGI. V trimming: 1 base; J trimming: 6 bases; junction bases outside the gene matches: 3. CDR3 sequence reads: CASSYLTSGRSEQYF. Written as DNA, the CDR3 is TGTGCCAGCAGTTACTTGACTAGCGGGAGGAGCGAGCAGTACTTC.

The chain couples TRBV18 to TRBJ1-1, with 7 bases fitting TRBD1. The J segment lost 6 bases and the V segment lost 5 bases, leaving 9 bases of the junction unmatched. The CDR3 runs 14 residues. In germline, CDR1 is KGHSH, CDR2 LQKENI. CDR3 amino acids: CASSTTGAVAEAFF. CDR3 sequence (DNA): TGTGCCAGCTCAACCACAGGGGCAGTGGCTGAAGCTTTCTTT. Full variable domain (outside the CDR3, taken from reference TRBV18 and TRBJ1-1): NAGVMQNPRHLVRRRGQEARLRCSPMKGHSHVYWYRQLPEEGLKFMVYLQKENIIDESGMPKERFSAEFPKEGPSILRIQQVVRGDSAAYFCASSTTGAVAEAFFGQGTRLTVV.

The gene calls are TRBV4-1 and TRBJ2-5, with D unclear. Germline lookup yields CDR1 MGHRA and CDR2 YSYEKL. The CDR3 loop spans 15 amino acids. V shed 0 bases and J shed 1 base, with 9 bases lying between them. The CDR3: CASSQDRQLQETQYF. The CDR3 DNA follows: TGCGCCAGCAGCCAAGACAGGCAGCTCCAAGAGACCCAGTACTTC.

The rearrangement uses TRBV6-4 and TRBJ2-3; possibly TRBD1 for D (6 bases). CDR1 MRHNA and CDR2 SNTAGT come from the germline V gene. The CDR3 is 16 residues long. The germline V and J ends were trimmed by 8 bases and 1 base, with 19 bases remaining between them. The CDR3 sequence is CASSKEGVWGTDTQYF. In DNA form, the CDR3 reads TGTGCCAGCTCAAAAGAGGGGGTATGGGGCACAGATACGCAGTATTTT.

This chain links TRBV30 with TRBJ1-1, with D perhaps matching TRBD1 (6 bases). From germline, CDR1 is GTSNPN and CDR2 SVGIG (reference sequence). The CDR3 has 12 residues. V was clipped by 8 bases and J by 5 bases, with 15 bases between them. For the CDR3, the DNA is TGTGCCGGAAACAGGGCTGGGACTGAAGCTTTCTTT. Translated, it gives CAGNRAGTEAFF.

For the CDR3, the DNA is TGTGCCAGCAGTTACGGACTAGCGATCAATGAGCAGTTCTTC. Protein: CASSYGLAINEQFF. J is TRBJ2-1 and V is TRBV6-5, with 9 nucleotides matching TRBD2. The CDR3 has 14 residues. Germline V CDR1 and CDR2: MNHEY, SVGAGI. J gave up 6 bases and V 2 bases, and 2 bases lay outside the gene matches.

The chain couples TRBV6-5 to TRBJ2-7; TRBD2 aligns across 8 bases. The CDR3 extends over 13 amino acids. Germline assignment: CDR1 MNHEY and CDR2 SVGAGI. The J segment lost 7 bases and the V segment lost 1 base, leaving 3 bases of the junction unmatched. DNA for the CDR3: TGTGCCAGCAGTTACTGGCGCGGGGGGGAGCAGTACTTC. Translating it yields CASSYWRGGEQYF.

The V and J genes are TRBV28 and TRBJ1-3, with D perhaps matching TRBD1 (5 bases). The CDR3 loop spans 15 amino acids. Trimming removed 10 bases at V and 0 bases at J, with 16 bases between. CDR1 is MDHEN, CDR2 SYDVKM, per germline. CDR3 in DNA: TGTGCCACGGGGGGTTCGGTTCCCTCTGGAAACACCATATATTTT. It yields the protein CATGGSVPSGNTIYF.

There are many counts of this clone. CDR3 in DNA: TGTGCCAGCAGCCTCTCCCTAGCGAACACCGGGGAGCTGTTTTTT. Its translation: CASSLSLANTGELFF. J is TRBJ2-2 and V is TRBV9; D is undetermined. The ends were cut back, 4 bases at V and 0 bases at J, with 10 bases in the middle. This CDR3 comprises 15 residues. Germline V gene lookup returns CDR1 SGDLS and CDR2 YYNGEE.

The chain combines TRBV6-6 with TRBJ2-7, with D unresolved. Germline lookup yields CDR1 MNHNY and CDR2 SVGAGI (reference sequence). This CDR3 comprises 12 residues. Trimming shortened V by 0 bases and J by 3 bases, and 3 bases separated the two germline ends. As DNA, the CDR3 is TGTGCCAGCAGTTACTCCAGCTACGAGCAGTACTTC. Translation: CASSYSSYEQYF.

The rearrangement links TRBV19 to TRBJ1-1, with unresolved D. The germline V gene encodes CDR1 LNHDA and CDR2 SQIVND (reference sequence). The CDR3 is 13 residues long. V shed 5 bases and J shed 3 bases, with 10 bases lying between them. The DNA for the CDR3 is TGTGCCAGTAGTGCGAAAGGAGACACTGAAGCTTTCTTT. This gives the protein CASSAKGDTEAFF.

The CDR3 reads CASRDVAGSYEQYF. CDR3 sequence (DNA): TGCGCCAGCAGGGATGTAGCGGGCTCCTACGAGCAGTACTTC. This rearrangement joins TRBV5-1 to TRBJ2-7; 7 bases agree with TRBD2. Germline V gene data show CDR1 as SGHRS and CDR2 as YFSETQ. The CDR3 sequence is 14 residues long. Trimming cost V 5 bases and J 0 bases; bases outside gene matches: 5.

The chain is built from TRBV6-1 and TRBJ1-2, with 7 bases aligning to TRBD1. The germline CDR1 and CDR2 sequences are MNHNS and SASEGT. There are 14 residues in the CDR3. Germline trimming cut 7 bases from V and 4 bases from J; bases unmatched to any gene: 9. The CDR3, as DNA: TGTGCCAGCACCAAGGACAGGTCCGGCTATGGCTACACCTTC. Protein: CASTKDRSGYGYTF.

V usage is TRBV30 and J usage is TRBJ1-2; 7 bases match TRBD1. V dropped 6 bases and J dropped 0; count of bases not matched to a gene: 13. The CDR3 is made up of 16 amino acids. Germline CDR1 GTSNPN, CDR2 SVGIG (reference sequence). The CDR3 loop is CACYIRQGETNYGYTF. DNA for the CDR3: TGTGCCTGTTACATTCGACAGGGAGAAACTAACTATGGCTACACCTTC.

The CDR3 DNA follows: TGTGCCAGCAGCTACCGGGGTAGCAATCAGCCCCAGCATTTT. It is translated as CASSYRGSNQPQHF. V gene TRBV7-9 combines with J gene TRBJ1-5; D is ambiguous. V shed 4 bases and J shed 0 bases, with 7 bases lying between them. The germline V gene encodes CDR1 SEHNR and CDR2 FQNEAQ (reference sequence). The CDR3 has 14 amino acids.

The chain carries TRBV28 and TRBJ1-2, with 7 nucleotides matching TRBD1. Germline lookup yields CDR1 MDHEN and CDR2 SYDVKM. The CDR3 loop spans 13 amino acids. The V segment lost 4 bases and the J segment 5 bases; nucleotides outside the gene matches: 4. CDR3 protein: CASSSGQQYGYTF. CDR3 coding DNA: TGTGCCAGCAGTTCGGGACAGCAATATGGCTACACCTTC.

The rearrangement joins TRBV29-1 to TRBJ1-2; 7 nucleotides match TRBD1. The CDR3 has 13 residues. V shed 7 bases, J shed 1 base, and the junction held 6 bases outside the gene matches. Germline V lookup: CDR1 SQVTM, CDR2 ANQGSEA. For the CDR3, the DNA is TGCAGCGCTGATGGACAGGATAACTATGGCTACACCTTC. Protein: CSADGQDNYGYTF.